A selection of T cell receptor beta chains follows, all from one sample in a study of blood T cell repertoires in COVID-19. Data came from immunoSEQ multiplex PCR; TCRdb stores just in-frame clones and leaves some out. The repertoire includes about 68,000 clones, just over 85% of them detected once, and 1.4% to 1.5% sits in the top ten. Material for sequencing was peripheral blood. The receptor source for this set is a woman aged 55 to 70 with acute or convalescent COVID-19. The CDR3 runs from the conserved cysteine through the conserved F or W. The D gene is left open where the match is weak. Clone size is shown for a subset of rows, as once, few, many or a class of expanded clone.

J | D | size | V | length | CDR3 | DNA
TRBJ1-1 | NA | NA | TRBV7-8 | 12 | CASSPGGTEAFF | TGTGCCAGCAGCCCCGGGGGAACTGAAGCTTTCTTT
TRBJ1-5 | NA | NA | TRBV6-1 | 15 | CASSEGTGRPTPQHF | TGTGCCAGCAGTGAAGGAACAGGCCGGCCGACCCCCCAGCATTTT
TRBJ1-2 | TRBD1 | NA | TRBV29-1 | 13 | CSVGQGGNYGYTF | TGCAGCGTTGGACAGGGAGGCAACTATGGCTACACCTTC
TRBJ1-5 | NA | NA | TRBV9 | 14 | CASSTQGGKQPQHF | TGTGCCAGCAGCACCCAGGGTGGAAAGCAGCCCCAGCATTTT
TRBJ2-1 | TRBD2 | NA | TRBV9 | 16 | CASSVGSSGGYNEQFF | TGTGCCAGCAGCGTAGGGTCTAGCGGGGGTTACAATGAGCAGTTCTTC
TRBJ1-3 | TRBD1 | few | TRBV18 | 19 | CASSPTGGPPRYPGNTIYF | TGTGCCAGCTCGCCCACAGGGGGACCGCCAAGATACCCTGGAAACACCATATATTTT
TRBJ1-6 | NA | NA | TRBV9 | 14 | CASSVEAGRSPLHF | TGTGCCAGCAGCGTAGAGGCGGGCCGGTCACCCCTCCACTTT
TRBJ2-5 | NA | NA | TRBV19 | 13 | CASSMRVQETQYF | TGTGCCAGTAGTATGAGGGTCCAAGAGACCCAGTACTTC
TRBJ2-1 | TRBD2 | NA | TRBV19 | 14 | CASRGASGLREQFF | TGTGCCAGTAGAGGGGCTAGCGGTCTGAGGGAGCAGTTCTTC
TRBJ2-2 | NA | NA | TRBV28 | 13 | CASSPLVTGELFF | TGTGCCAGCAGTCCATTAGTGACCGGGGAGCTGTTTTTT
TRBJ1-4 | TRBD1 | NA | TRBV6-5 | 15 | CASSSYRGTNEKLFF | TGTGCCAGCAGTTCCTACAGGGGAACTAATGAAAAACTGTTTTTT
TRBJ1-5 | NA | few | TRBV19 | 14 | CASSITGSNQPQHF | TGTGCCAGTAGTATAACGGGTAGCAATCAGCCCCAGCATTTT
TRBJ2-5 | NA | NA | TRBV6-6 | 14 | CASSKPRDQETQYF | TGTGCCAGCAGTAAACCTCGCGATCAAGAGACCCAGTACTTC
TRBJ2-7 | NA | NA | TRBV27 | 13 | CASSSRVSYEQYF | TGTGCCAGCAGTTCCAGGGTATCCTACGAGCAGTACTTC
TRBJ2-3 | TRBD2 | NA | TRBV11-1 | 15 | CASSPDGRAADTQYF | TGTGCCAGCAGCCCCGACGGGAGGGCCGCAGATACGCAGTATTTT
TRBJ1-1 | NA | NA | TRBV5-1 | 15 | CASSLGWSQNTEAFF | TGCGCCAGCAGCTTGGGGTGGAGCCAAAACACTGAAGCTTTCTTT
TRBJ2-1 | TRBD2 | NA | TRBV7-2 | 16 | CASSLGIAGGNNEQFF | TGTGCCAGCAGCTTAGGAATAGCGGGGGGAAACAATGAGCAGTTCTTC
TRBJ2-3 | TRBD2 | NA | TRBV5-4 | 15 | CASSRTSGSRYTQYF | TGTGCCAGCAGCCGGACTAGCGGGAGTCGGTATACGCAGTATTTT
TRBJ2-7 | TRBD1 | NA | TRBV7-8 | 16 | CASSLAPGQGAREQYF | TGTGCCAGCAGCTTAGCTCCGGGACAGGGGGCGCGCGAGCAGTACTTC
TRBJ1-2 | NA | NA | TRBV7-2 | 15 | CASSLVLLQFDGYTF | TGTGCCAGCAGCTTGGTTTTATTACAGTTTGATGGCTACACCTTC
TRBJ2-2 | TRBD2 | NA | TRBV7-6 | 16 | CASSPMGGLVPGELFF | TGTGCCAGCAGCCCGATGGGGGGACTAGTTCCCGGGGAGCTGTTTTTT
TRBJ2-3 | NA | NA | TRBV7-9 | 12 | CASSPFGDTQYF | TGTGCCAGCAGCCCATTCGGGGATACGCAGTATTTT
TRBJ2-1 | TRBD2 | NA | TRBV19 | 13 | CASSIGLAGVSFF | TGTGCCAGTAGTATAGGACTAGCGGGAGTGTCGTTCTTC
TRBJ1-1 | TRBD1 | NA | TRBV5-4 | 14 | CASSITGAYTEAFF | TGTGCCAGCAGCATAACAGGGGCGTACACTGAAGCTTTCTTT
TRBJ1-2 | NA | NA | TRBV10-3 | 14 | CAISGNSRHGGYTF | TGTGCCATCAGTGGGAACAGCCGCCACGGTGGCTACACCTTC